The clone carrying this TCR beta chain appeared many times. The antigen is undetermined. This sample is part of a study of spatial heterogeneity in lung cancer. Study-level findings and limits: It was found that expanded intratumoral alpha and beta TCR counts tracked tumor mutation counts.

Germline V gives CDR1 SGHRS, CDR2 YFSETQ. The CDR3 is 13 residues long. Trimming cost V 5 bases and J 4 bases, with 12 bases left between them. TCRdb used MiXCR to reprocess the 5' RACE reads, holding one entry per CDR3 protein. The profile covers about 27,000 distinct CDR3 sequences, with more than 5.5% appearing a single time and almost 25% taken by the ten largest. The time point: sample taken at primary tumor resection. Sequencing was performed on lung tumor tissue, taken at surgery. The V and J genes are TRBV5-1 and TRBJ2-5, with D possibly TRBD1 on 5 matching bases. The source of this sequence is a male donor with early-stage non-small cell lung cancer. CDR3 region: CASRRQPGETQYF. Written as DNA, the CDR3 is TGCGCCAGCAGAAGACAGCCGGGAGAGACCCAGTACTTC.